Reported below is one TCR beta chain. Reverse transcribing all isolated RNA meant expressed TCRB transcripts were sequenced. The assay was immunoSEQ multiplex PCR, and TCRdb's table has in-frame clones only and misses some. Seen here are hundreds of thousands of clones, roughly 31% observed once, and the top ten hold 0.06% to 0.07%. These data originate in a study of beta chain features in type 1 diabetes. The sample was naive CD4+ T cells from blood. The TCR sequence derives from a man aged 18 to 30 in good health.

In DNA, the CDR3 is TGTGCCAGCAGTTATAACAGGGAGAACACCGGGGAGCTGTTTTTT. Protein sequence: CASSYNRENTGELFF. The chain uses TRBV6-6 and TRBJ2-2, with D possibly matching TRBD1 (6 bases). V was trimmed by 3 bases and J by 1 base, leaving 9 bases between them. The CDR3 runs to 15 residues. CDR1 is MNHNY and CDR2 is SVGAGI in the germline V gene (reference sequence).